This entry lists 28 T cell receptor beta chains sequenced from one sample in a study of early T cells in non-severe SARS-CoV-2 infection. MiXCR, applied by TCRdb to the 5' RACE reads, yields one record per CDR3 protein. The sample contains around 99,000 distinct CDR3 sequences, approximately 12% of which appear only once. The sample comprised whole blood. These receptors originate from an adult who was a healthcare worker with PCR-confirmed SARS-CoV-2 infection or an uninfected control (not recorded which).

This clonotype has a count of ten or more. The chain recombines TRBV20-1 with TRBJ2-3, with D maybe TRBD2 (5 bases). The V gene lost 0 bases and the J gene lost 6 bases, with 16 bases spanning the gap. CDR3 size: 15 residues. Germline assignment: CDR1 DFQATT and CDR2 SNEGSKA (reference sequence). The CDR3 reads CSAREDEGVGDTQYF. The CDR3 nucleotides read TGCAGTGCTAGAGAAGACGAGGGAGTGGGTGATACGCAGTATTTT.

The chain carries TRBV7-2 and TRBJ2-1; no definite D call. V lost 0 bases and J 0 bases, leaving 6 bases between the germline ends. This CDR3 has 15 amino acids. The V gene's germline CDR1 is SGHTA and CDR2 FQGNSA. The CDR3 region is CASSLARNSYNEQFF. The DNA for the CDR3 is TGTGCCAGCAGCTTAGCAAGGAACTCCTACAATGAGCAGTTCTTC.

The V gene is TRBV10-1, the J gene TRBJ1-1, with D unresolved. V lost 4 bases and J lost 1, with 7 bases in between. In germline, CDR1 is WNHNN, CDR2 SYGVQD (reference sequence). The CDR3 extends over 13 amino acids. The CDR3 DNA sequence: TGCGCCAGCAGTGGCCACCAGAACACTGAAGCTTTCTTT. Translated: CASSGHQNTEAFF.

The table lists this clonotype with many counts. The CDR3 DNA is TGTGCCAGCAGCGCGGCAGATTACTACGAGCAGTACTTC. This sequence encodes CASSAADYYEQYF. The chain recombines TRBV2 with TRBJ2-7; D unclear. Per the germline V gene, CDR1 is SNHLY and CDR2 is FYNNEI. The CDR3 is 13 residues long. Trimming shortened V by 6 bases and J by 3 bases, and 12 bases separated the two germline ends. Looking up the rest from reference TRBV2 and TRBJ2-7 gives the full variable domain: EPEVTQTPSHQVTQMGQEVILRCVPISNHLYFYWYRQILGQKVEFLVSFYNNEISEKSEIFDDQFSVERPDGSNFTLKIRSTKLEDSAMYFCASSAADYYEQYFGPGTRLTVT.

This clonotype was recorded many times. This sequence joins TRBV6-1 and TRBJ2-7; the D gene is possibly TRBD2 (5 bases). This CDR3 has 12 amino acids. From germline, CDR1 is MNHNS and CDR2 SASEGT. Trimming removed 1 base from V and 4 bases from J, with 5 bases in between. CDR3 residues: CASSEGGYEQYF. As DNA, the CDR3 is TGTGCCAGCAGTGAAGGCGGGTACGAGCAGTACTTC.

As for this clonotype: Possible read error: a much larger clone is one base away. This rearrangement joins TRBV11-2 to TRBJ1-2; no firm D call. Looked up from germline, CDR1 is SGHAT and CDR2 is FQNNGV. V was pared by 4 bases and J by 3 bases, with 9 bases between. The CDR3 loop spans 13 amino acids. The CDR3 protein is CASSSKEDYGYTF. CDR3 DNA sequence: TGTGCCAGCAGCTCCAAGGAGGACTATGGCTACACCTTC.

This sequence joins TRBV28 and TRBJ2-7, with D possibly matching TRBD1 (6 bases). The CDR3 is 13 residues long. V lost 2 bases and J 5 bases, leaving 10 bases between the germline ends. CDR1 MDHEN and CDR2 SYDVKM come from the germline V gene. The CDR3 bases are TGTGCCAGCAGTTTACAGGGGACCCACGAGCAGTACTTC. Translating gives CASSLQGTHEQYF.

This clonotype was picked up many times. The V gene is TRBV11-2, the J gene TRBJ2-1, with D perhaps matching TRBD2 (6 bases). There are 17 residues in the CDR3. V was shortened by 2 bases and J by 0 bases, with 14 bases between the two germline ends. Germline CDR1 and CDR2: SGHAT and FQNNGV. The CDR3 DNA reads TGTGCCAGCAGCTTACTAGCGAGACTTGACTCCTACAATGAGCAGTTCTTC. Its translation: CASSLLARLDSYNEQFF.

In this sample, this clonotype turned up many times. V is TRBV19 and J is TRBJ1-1; tentatively, D is TRBD1 (6 bases). The CDR3 extends over 13 amino acids. From germline, CDR1 is LNHDA and CDR2 SQIVND (reference sequence). V shed 6 bases and J shed 4 bases, with 12 bases lying between them. CDR3 sequence: CASSQGLITEAFF. The CDR3 DNA reads as TGTGCCAGTAGCCAGGGGTTGATCACTGAAGCTTTCTTT.

Comments on this clonotype: This may be a read error: a much more frequent sequence differs by one nucleotide. The J gene is TRBJ2-6, the V gene TRBV20-1; D is perhaps TRBD1 or TRBD2 (5 bases each). The germline V gene encodes CDR1 DFQATT and CDR2 SNEGSKA (reference sequence). This CDR3 region has 14 residues. As DNA, the CDR3 is TGCAGTGCCACCCCCGGGGCCGGGGCCAACATCCTGACTTTC. This gives the protein CSATPGAGANILTF.

This chain connects TRBV29-1 to TRBJ2-1, with D unresolved. Germline CDR1 reads SQVTM; CDR2 reads ANQGSEA. The CDR3 runs 12 residues. Trimming stripped 4 bases from V and 0 bases from J, with 4 bases between. This chain's CDR3 is CSVGSSYNEQFF. The CDR3 DNA sequence: TGCAGCGTTGGGAGCTCCTACAATGAGCAGTTCTTC.

This clonotype was recorded at least ten times. This rearrangement joins TRBV5-1 to TRBJ2-7, with D perhaps TRBD1 (5 bases). In germline, CDR1 is SGHRS, CDR2 YFSETQ. There are 18 residues in the CDR3. Between the trimmed V and J ends, which lost 6 bases and 3 bases, there was a span of 28 bases. The CDR3 reads CASNIRQPSYTNFYEQYF. The CDR3 DNA follows: TGCGCCAGCAACATTAGACAGCCCAGTTATACCAATTTCTACGAGCAGTACTTC.

The rearrangement links TRBV7-8 to TRBJ2-1, with D perhaps being TRBD1 or TRBD2 (5 bases each). Deletions cut 3 bases from V and 9 bases from J, with 18 bases between. Per the germline V gene, CDR1 is SGHVS and CDR2 is FQNEAQ. The CDR3 runs 15 residues. The CDR3 loop is CASSLDEGISSEQFF. For the CDR3, the DNA is TGTGCCAGCAGCTTGGACGAGGGGATTTCCTCTGAGCAGTTCTTC.

This clonotype was seen more than once but under ten times. The chain uses TRBV4-1 and TRBJ2-6, with a possible D match to TRBD1 (6 bases). Germline values: CDR1 MGHRA, CDR2 YSYEKL. The CDR3 loop spans 15 amino acids. Trimming cost V 3 bases and J 2 bases, with 8 bases left between them. CDR3 DNA: TGCGCCAGCAGCCACCCAGGGGCTGGGGCCAACGTCCTGACTTTC. The encoded protein is CASSHPGAGANVLTF.

This clonotype was seen ten or more times. This sequence joins TRBV28 and TRBJ2-7, with unresolved D. Germline lookup yields CDR1 MDHEN and CDR2 SYDVKM. The V end lost 1 base, the J end lost 5 bases, and 6 bases lay between the germline ends. CDR3 size: 12 residues. This CDR3 is CASSLSGNEQYF. CDR3 DNA: TGTGCCAGCAGTTTATCCGGAAACGAGCAGTACTTC.

At least ten counts were recorded for this clonotype. The CDR3 region is CASSYRLGGAGYGYTF. Written as DNA, the CDR3 is TGTGCCAGCAGTTACCGTCTCGGGGGCGCTGGGTATGGCTACACCTTC. The chain couples TRBV12-3 or TRBV12-4 to TRBJ1-2; maybe TRBD1 (6 bases). This CDR3 is built from 16 residues. The germline V and J ends were trimmed by 4 bases and 5 bases, with 20 bases remaining between them.

This clonotype showed up just a few times. The CDR3 DNA reads TGTGCCAGCAGTCTACCGGGACTTCAGGAGACCCAGTACTTC. Translating it yields CASSLPGLQETQYF. The chain couples TRBV28 to TRBJ2-5, with D maybe TRBD2 (6 bases). V lost 5 bases and J lost 5, with 15 bases in between. The CDR3 runs 14 residues. Germline lookup yields CDR1 MDHEN and CDR2 SYDVKM.

This clonotype has a count of ten or more. V usage is TRBV20-1 and J usage is TRBJ2-3; D gene uncertain. The germline V gene encodes CDR1 DFQATT and CDR2 SNEGSKA (reference sequence). CDR3 size: 14 residues. The ends were cut back, 0 bases at V and 2 bases at J, with 9 bases in the middle. The CDR3, as DNA: TGCAGTGCTAGAGATGATAGCTTCACAGATACGCAGTATTTT. The encoded protein is CSARDDSFTDTQYF.

The table lists this clonotype with a few counts. J is TRBJ1-2 and V is TRBV7-2; tentative D call: TRBD1 (6 bases). With 5 bases removed from V and 4 bases from J, the gap between germline ends came to 17 bases. Germline V lookup: CDR1 SGHTA, CDR2 FQGNSA. There are 15 residues in the CDR3. The chain's CDR3 is CASSEAQGSFYGYTF. The CDR3 coding sequence is TGTGCCAGCAGCGAAGCACAGGGCAGCTTCTATGGCTACACCTTC.

This clonotype showed up many times. The chain links TRBV10-1 to TRBJ2-1; D ambiguous. Deletions cut 4 bases from V and 0 bases from J, with 16 bases between. This CDR3 has 17 amino acids. Germline-derived CDR1 and CDR2 are WNHNN and SYGVQD (reference sequence). Written as DNA, the CDR3 is TGCGCCAGCAGTGCGGATCCACCGACCTACTCCTACAATGAGCAGTTCTTC. Amino acids: CASSADPPTYSYNEQFF.

This clonotype has ten or more counts. The rearrangement uses TRBV28 and TRBJ2-7; possibly TRBD1 or TRBD2 for D (6 bases each). V gave up 4 bases and J gave up 6 bases, with 16 bases separating them. The CDR3 covers 14 residues. Germline-derived CDR1 and CDR2 are MDHEN and SYDVKM. The CDR3 loop reads CASSWGAGVGEQYF. The CDR3 DNA reads TGTGCCAGCAGTTGGGGGGCCGGCGTAGGCGAGCAGTACTTC.

This clonotype was found many times. V is TRBV23-1 and J is TRBJ2-1; 8 bases line up with TRBD1. TRBV23-1 is designated an ORF whose function remains uncertain. The CDR3 is 18 amino acids. The ends lost 0 bases at V and 4 bases at J; junction bases unmatched: 11. CDR3 sequence: CASSQSLGTGLSYNEQFF. The CDR3 DNA is TGCGCCAGCAGTCAATCTTTAGGGACAGGACTCTCATACAATGAGCAGTTCTTC.

The chain is built from TRBV6-6 and TRBJ2-1; 9 bases are a match to TRBD2. This CDR3 has 20 residues. V trimming: 4 bases; J trimming: 1 base; junction bases outside the gene matches: 17. Germline CDR1 is MNHNY and CDR2 is SVGAGI (reference sequence). The CDR3 DNA reads TGTGCCAGCAGTTCTAGTAGCGGGAGAAGGAGGCCTAATTCCTACAATGAGCAGTTCTTC. Protein sequence: CASSSSSGRRRPNSYNEQFF.

This clonotype was recorded many times. The chain is built from TRBV7-2 and TRBJ2-7; a weak D match, TRBD1 (5 bases). V gave up 1 base and J gave up 2 bases, with 12 bases separating them. In germline, CDR1 is SGHTA, CDR2 FQGNSA. There are 15 residues in the CDR3. This chain's CDR3 is CASSLERGAAYEQYF. CDR3 DNA: TGTGCCAGCAGCTTAGAACGTGGGGCGGCCTACGAGCAGTACTTC.

This clonotype showed up many times. This chain links TRBV6-4 with TRBJ2-2; D call uncertain. V lost 6 bases to trimming and J lost 3 bases, with 8 bases between them. This CDR3 has 13 residues. Germline assignment: CDR1 MRHNA and CDR2 SNTAGT. This CDR3 is CASSQDDTGELFF. In DNA form, the CDR3 reads TGTGCCAGCAGCCAGGATGACACCGGGGAGCTGTTTTTT.

This clonotype was seen repeatedly, ten times or more. V and J are TRBV7-6 and TRBJ2-5, with 12 bases fitting TRBD2. This CDR3 contains 16 residues. Unmatched junction bases numbered 5, after V lost 5 bases and J lost 1 base. Looked up from germline, CDR1 is SGHVS and CDR2 is FNYEAQ. CDR3 region: CASSIKLAGGQETQYF. The CDR3, as DNA: TGTGCCAGCAGCATAAAACTAGCGGGGGGCCAAGAGACCCAGTACTTC.

V gene TRBV6-1 combines with J gene TRBJ2-4, with D perhaps given as TRBD1 or TRBD2 (5 bases each). This CDR3 comprises 13 residues. V gave up 7 bases and J gave up 10 bases, with 17 bases separating them. Germline V gene data show CDR1 as MNHNS and CDR2 as SASEGT. In DNA, the CDR3 is TGTGCCAGCACAGGGAGCGGAGCAAAGATTCAGTACTTC. Protein: CASTGSGAKIQYF.

This clonotype was seen at least ten times. The chain joins TRBV28 to TRBJ2-7; 11 bases match TRBD2. V gave up 7 bases and J gave up 3 bases; unmatched junction bases: 14. This CDR3 is 17 amino acids long. Germline values: CDR1 MDHEN, CDR2 SYDVKM. CDR3 protein: CASNLAGGRGPIYEQYF. Here the CDR3 DNA reads TGTGCCAGCAATCTAGCGGGAGGCCGCGGCCCCATCTACGAGCAGTACTTC.